This T cell receptor (beta chain) was captured by sequencing in a study of T cells after yellow fever vaccination. The overall study: Preparing low-cell-number fractions relied on SMART-Seq v4 Ultra Low Input. Whole-study findings and limits: Contamination by abundant bulk-population clonotypes could be present in FACS-sorted repertoires.

Turning to this clonotype: The antigen remains unidentified.

5'RACE template switching generated TCR cDNA, adding a universal primer site and UMIs. TCRdb fed the 5' RACE reads into MiXCR, producing one record per CDR3 protein. The table shows some 550,000 distinct CDR3 sequences, with about a fifth occurring only once. Per germline, CDR1 MNHEY and CDR2 SMNVEV (reference sequence). The V and J ends lost 9 bases and 3 bases respectively, with 24 bases between them. This CDR3 has 16 amino acids. The sample in question was PBMCs, obtained 15 days after the yellow fever booster vaccination. The chain employs TRBV27 and TRBJ2-7, with D possibly being TRBD1 or TRBD2 (5 bases each). This receptor was obtained from a man aged 25-40 years who received the YFV17D yellow fever vaccine. CDR3 sequence reads: CASRGPSARANYEQYF. The DNA of the CDR3 is TGTGCCAGTCGAGGGCCTTCGGCCAGGGCAAACTACGAGCAGTACTTC.